The 28 T cell receptor beta chains listed next were all sequenced from one sample in a study of CD8 T cells in Susac syndrome. cDNA came from about 0.46 to 1 ug RNA primed by random hexamers. TCRdb processed the immunoSEQ multiplex PCR reads anew with MiXCR; each CDR3 protein has one entry. The sample lists more than 85,000 distinct CDR3 sequences, around 95% occurring once. Sample: CD4+ T cells from PBMCs. These receptor sequences come from a human donor in good health.

The V call is TRBV29-1, the J call TRBJ2-3, with a possible D match to TRBD1 (6 bases). CDR1 SQVTM and CDR2 ANQGSEA come from the germline V gene. The V end was cut by 7 bases, the J end by 1 base, with 12 bases between. This CDR3 region has 13 residues. CDR3 sequence: CSGNRARTDTQYF. CDR3 coding DNA: TGCAGCGGGAACAGGGCCCGCACAGATACGCAGTATTTT.

The chain uses TRBV4-1 and TRBJ2-5; 14 positions agree with TRBD2. Germline V gene sequence: CDR1 MGHRA, CDR2 YSYEKL. The CDR3 sequence is 17 residues long. With V trimmed by 5 bases and J by 5 bases, 10 bases remained unmatched. The CDR3 nucleotides read TGCGCCAGCAGCGATAGAGGACTAGCGGGAGGCGCGGAGACCCAGTACTTC. Translation gives CASSDRGLAGGAETQYF.

This clonotype was detected once. The chain couples TRBV24-1 to TRBJ2-7; 9 positions agree with TRBD1. Trimming cost V 4 bases and J 4 bases; bases outside gene matches: 7. This CDR3 comprises 15 residues. Germline V gene lookup returns CDR1 KGHDR and CDR2 SFDVKD. The CDR3 region is CATSDPGTGRYEQYF. CDR3 in DNA: TGTGCCACCAGTGACCCCGGGACAGGGAGGTACGAGCAGTACTTC.

This chain connects TRBV20-1 to TRBJ2-2; TRBD1 agrees at 8 bases. With V trimmed by 6 bases and J by 5 bases, 2 bases remained unmatched. Looked up from germline, CDR1 is DFQATT and CDR2 is SNEGSKA (reference sequence). The CDR3 is 12 amino acids. CDR3 in amino acids: CSARGLTGELFF. For the CDR3, the DNA is TGCAGTGCCAGGGGGCTGACCGGGGAGCTGTTTTTT.

V and J are TRBV7-2 and TRBJ2-5, with 7 nucleotides matching TRBD1. The V segment lost 1 base and the J segment 4 bases; nucleotides outside the gene matches: 3. The CDR3 is made up of 14 amino acids. Looked up from germline, CDR1 is SGHTA and CDR2 is FQGNSA. CDR3 nucleotides: TGTGCCAGCAGCTTAGAGAGGGGGCCAGAGACCCAGTACTTC. This sequence encodes CASSLERGPETQYF.

The chain couples TRBV5-1 to TRBJ2-1, with 8 positions matching TRBD1. The V gene end was trimmed by 5 bases and the J gene end by 8 bases; junction bases not matched to a gene: 9. The germline gives CDR1 SGHRS, CDR2 YFSETQ. This CDR3 comprises 14 residues. Here the CDR3 reads CASSSDRAGHEQFF. CDR3 in DNA: TGCGCCAGCAGTTCGGACAGGGCGGGCCATGAGCAGTTCTTC.

The CDR3 sequence is CASSSDGQGSQPQHF. The CDR3 DNA reads TGTGCCAGCAGCTCAGACGGACAGGGGAGTCAGCCCCAGCATTTT. V is TRBV9 and J is TRBJ1-5, with 9 bases aligning to TRBD1. The CDR3 is made up of 15 amino acids. Germline V gene data show CDR1 as SGDLS and CDR2 as YYNGEE. V was clipped by 4 bases and J by 6 bases; unmatched bases: 8.

CDR3 in amino acids: CASSLGGLGNQPQHF. DNA for the CDR3: TGTGCCAGCAGTTTGGGGGGGCTCGGCAATCAGCCCCAGCATTTT. J is TRBJ1-5 and V is TRBV12-3 or TRBV12-4, with a tentative D call TRBD1 (6 bases). V was shortened by 3 bases and J by 2 bases, with 11 bases between the two germline ends. The CDR3 sequence is 15 residues long.

The V and J genes are TRBV5-4 and TRBJ2-1; 7 bases match TRBD1. Germline CDR1 and CDR2: SGHNT and YYREEE (reference sequence). The CDR3 consists of 14 residues. With V trimmed by 7 bases and J by 1 base, 5 bases remained unmatched. CDR3 in DNA: TGTGCCAGCCAGCCAGGGGGTTCCTACAATGAGCAGTTCTTC. Translating gives CASQPGGSYNEQFF.

The chain employs TRBV15 and TRBJ1-2, with D unclear. This CDR3 comprises 15 residues. Germline loops: CDR1 LNHNV, CDR2 YYDKDF (reference sequence). Trimming stripped 0 bases from V and 4 bases from J, with 12 bases between. The CDR3 DNA is TGTGCCACCAGCAGAGATCGGGCAGCTACCTATGGCTACACCTTC. Its protein product is CATSRDRAATYGYTF.

The chain links TRBV5-1 to TRBJ2-5; D may be TRBD1 (8 bases). CDR1 and CDR2 from the germline V gene are SGHRS and YFSETQ. V was clipped by 6 bases and J by 4 bases, with 19 bases between them. The CDR3 totals 15 residues. This chain's CDR3 is CASTRGQGGSETQYF. Written as DNA, the CDR3 is TGCGCCAGCACCCGAGGACAGGGAGGGTCAGAGACCCAGTACTTC. Full variable domain (outside the CDR3, taken from reference TRBV5-1 and TRBJ2-5): KAGVTQTPRYLIKTRGQQVTLSCSPISGHRSVSWYQQTPGQGLQFLFEYFSETQRNKGNFPGRFSGRQFSNSRSEMNVSTLELGDSALYLCASTRGQGGSETQYFGPGTRLLVL.

The CDR3: CASSALRGTYEQYF. The CDR3 DNA sequence: TGTGCCAGCAGTGCACTACGCGGAACCTACGAGCAGTACTTC. This chain connects TRBV2 to TRBJ2-7; D is unresolved. V dropped 4 bases and J dropped 2 bases, with 12 bases sitting between them. The CDR3 totals 14 residues. The V gene's germline CDR1 is SNHLY and CDR2 FYNNEI.

The chain couples TRBV29-1 to TRBJ1-4; D perhaps matches TRBD1 (5 bases). The germline gives CDR1 SQVTM, CDR2 ANQGSEA. CDR3 length equals 13 residues. V was trimmed by 1 base and J by 7 bases, leaving 10 bases between them. CDR3 sequence: CSVEGGGREKLFF. CDR3 coding DNA: TGCAGCGTTGAAGGGGGCGGTCGTGAAAAACTGTTTTTT.

In this sample, this clonotype turned up once. The V gene is TRBV3-1, the J gene TRBJ2-7; D is ambiguous. The CDR3 spans 12 residues. CDR1 is LGHDT and CDR2 is YNNKEL in the germline V gene (reference sequence). Trimming shortened V by 2 bases and J by 3 bases, and 5 bases separated the two germline ends. The CDR3 region is CASSQIFYEQYF. CDR3 bases: TGTGCCAGCAGCCAAATTTTCTACGAGCAGTACTTC.

The chain combines TRBV9 with TRBJ1-1; unclear D gene. Trimming stripped 3 bases from V and 8 bases from J, with 14 bases between. The CDR3 loop spans 13 amino acids. Germline V lookup: CDR1 SGDLS, CDR2 YYNGEE. CDR3 sequence (DNA): TGTGCCAGCAGCGCATTTTCCGGGATCGAAGCTTTCTTT. It translates to CASSAFSGIEAFF.

The chain combines TRBV29-1 with TRBJ1-2; possibly TRBD1 for D (5 bases). The V end lost 6 bases, the J end lost 2 bases, and 13 bases lay between the germline ends. The CDR3 has 13 amino acids. Germline V CDR1 and CDR2: SQVTM, ANQGSEA. The CDR3 is CSVSGGKNYGYTF. The CDR3 DNA reads as TGCAGCGTCAGCGGGGGGAAGAACTATGGCTACACCTTC.

The rearrangement links TRBV7-2 to TRBJ2-7, with 8 bases identical to TRBD1. The CDR3 is made up of 14 amino acids. The ends lost 5 bases at V and 5 bases at J; junction bases unmatched: 8. CDR1 is SGHTA, CDR2 FQGNSA, per germline. The CDR3 nucleotides are TGTGCCAGCAGCCCAAGGGCAGGGGGCCACGAGCAGTACTTC. It codes for CASSPRAGGHEQYF. Supplemented by reference TRBV7-2 and TRBJ2-7, the full variable domain reads GAGVSQSPSNKVTEKGKDVELRCDPISGHTALYWYRQSLGQGLEFLIYFQGNSAPDKSGLPSDRFSAERTGGSVSTLTIQRTQQEDSAVYLCASSPRAGGHEQYFGPGTRLTVT.

This sequence joins TRBV29-1 and TRBJ2-5, with a tentative D call TRBD1 (6 bases). Germline CDR1 SQVTM, CDR2 ANQGSEA. The V end was cut by 0 bases, the J end by 6 bases, with 11 bases between. This CDR3 is 13 amino acids long. CDR3 region: CSVEEGRGKTQYF. The CDR3 DNA reads TGCAGCGTTGAAGAGGGCAGGGGAAAGACCCAGTACTTC.

The chain combines TRBV4-1 with TRBJ2-5, with 7 bases aligning to TRBD2. CDR3 length: 16 amino acids. The germline CDR1 and CDR2 sequences are MGHRA and YSYEKL. V lost 0 bases and J lost 1; bases outside the gene matches: 5. The CDR3 DNA reads as TGCGCCAGCAGCCAAGATTTACGCGGGGGCCAAGAGACCCAGTACTTC. Amino acid sequence: CASSQDLRGGQETQYF.

This chain links TRBV2 with TRBJ1-2; D ambiguous. Per the germline V gene, CDR1 is SNHLY and CDR2 is FYNNEI. The CDR3 loop spans 12 amino acids. The V end lost 3 bases, the J end lost 5 bases, and 7 bases lay between the germline ends. CDR3 sequence: CASSDEGYGYTF. Written as DNA, the CDR3 is TGTGCCAGCAGTGATGAGGGTTATGGCTACACCTTC.

Here the CDR3 reads CASSAGTSGGDTQYF. Here the CDR3 DNA reads TGTGCCAGCAGCGCCGGGACTAGCGGGGGGGATACGCAGTATTTT. The chain is built from TRBV7-6 and TRBJ2-3; 15 bases map to TRBD2. Germline CDR1 is SGHVS and CDR2 is FNYEAQ. V shed 5 bases and J 6 bases; nucleotides not matched to a gene: 3. The CDR3 extends over 15 amino acids.

This clonotype was picked up one time. The rearrangement links TRBV3-1 to TRBJ2-7; D may match TRBD1 or TRBD2 (6 bases each). Germline lookup yields CDR1 LGHDT and CDR2 YNNKEL (reference sequence). CDR3 length: 16 residues. Between the trimmed V and J ends, which lost 1 base and 5 bases, there was a span of 18 bases. The DNA for the CDR3 is TGTGCCAGCAGCCAAGGTGTACGGGGGCGCCCTGACGAGCAGTACTTC. Encoded protein: CASSQGVRGRPDEQYF.

The V call is TRBV12-3 or TRBV12-4, the J call TRBJ1-1; D is ambiguous. CDR3 length: 12 amino acids. V lost 8 bases, J lost 2 bases, and 9 bases lay in between. The CDR3 loop is CASQKTNTEAFF. The CDR3, as DNA: TGTGCCAGCCAGAAGACTAACACTGAAGCTTTCTTT.

The rearrangement uses TRBV30 and TRBJ1-1; D is undetermined. The ends were cut back, 0 bases at V and 1 base at J, with 6 bases in the middle. This CDR3 comprises 13 residues. Germline-derived CDR1 and CDR2 are GTSNPN and SVGIG (reference sequence). CDR3 DNA sequence: TGTGCCTGGAGTGTAATCGCGAACACTGAAGCTTTCTTT. Translating gives CAWSVIANTEAFF.

V usage is TRBV14 and J usage is TRBJ2-7; weak D call: TRBD1 (6 bases). V was pared by 4 bases and J by 3 bases, with 13 bases between. CDR1 SGHDN and CDR2 FVKESK come from the germline V gene. This CDR3 spans 14 amino acids. As DNA, the CDR3 is TGTGCCAGCAGCCTAAGGACAGAGCACTACGAGCAGTACTTC. It is translated as CASSLRTEHYEQYF. The full variable domain, in which reference TRBV14 and TRBJ2-7 provide the parts outside the CDR3, is EAGVTQFPSHSVIEKGQTVTLRCDPISGHDNLYWYRRVMGKEIKFLLHFVKESKQDESGMPNNRFLAERTGGTYSTLKVQPAELEDSGVYFCASSLRTEHYEQYFGPGTRLTVT.

The genes are TRBV5-6 and TRBJ2-6; D is uncertain. Trimming stripped 4 bases from V and 0 bases from J, with 8 bases between. Germline CDR1 reads SGHDT; CDR2 reads YYEEEE. The CDR3 covers 15 residues. CDR3: CASSKQASGANVLTF. DNA for the CDR3: TGTGCCAGCAGCAAACAAGCCTCTGGGGCCAACGTCCTGACTTTC.

This chain links TRBV6-1 with TRBJ2-4, with a possible D match to TRBD2 (6 bases). In germline, CDR1 is MNHNS, CDR2 SASEGT. Trimming took 5 bases from V and 0 from J, leaving 20 bases between them. The CDR3 runs to 18 residues. For the CDR3, the DNA is TGTGCCAGCAGTCTGGGGATCCGGGGGACTCTAGCCAAAAACATTCAGTACTTC. Translation gives CASSLGIRGTLAKNIQYF.

The rearrangement links TRBV6-5 to TRBJ2-5; TRBD1 matches 9 bases. CDR1 is MNHEY and CDR2 is SVGAGI in the germline V gene. V shed 0 bases and J 7 bases; nucleotides not matched to a gene: 12. The CDR3 loop spans 17 amino acids. This chain's CDR3 is CASSYSTAGTGTGTQYF. As DNA, the CDR3 is TGTGCCAGCAGTTACTCGACGGCCGGGACAGGGACCGGGACCCAGTACTTC.